Listed below are T cell receptor beta chains from one sample, sequenced in a study of cytomegalovirus exposure and HLA in healthy donors. The data were produced by immunoSEQ multiplex PCR, yet TCRdb's version contains in-frame clones alone and is incomplete. The sample contains 240,000 or so clones, over 80% of which appear only once. Input material: PBMCs. The receptors stem from a woman between 40 and 55 years old in good health and CMV-seropositive. Each CDR3 is given with its conserved first and last residue. A D gene is named only where the DNA matches it firmly. Only part of the rows carry a size: once, few, many, or a class if the clone is expanded.

clone_size	j_call	v_call	d_call	cdr3_aa	cdr3_nt
.	TRBJ2-5	TRBV27	TRBD1	CASRAQGETQYF	TGTGCCAGCAGAGCACAGGGGGAGACCCAGTACTTC
.	TRBJ2-1	TRBV6-5	TRBD1	CASSYYGQGADEQFF	TGTGCCAGCAGTTACTATGGACAGGGGGCCGATGAGCAGTTCTTC
.	TRBJ2-3	TRBV11-1	TRBD2	CASSPEPLAGVASTDTQYF	TGTGCCAGCAGCCCGGAACCACTAGCGGGAGTGGCAAGCACAGATACGCAGTATTTT
.	TRBJ1-1	TRBV7-3	.	CASSQTQTGRSTEAFF	TGTGCCAGCAGTCAAACCCAAACAGGGCGGAGCACTGAAGCTTTCTTT
few	TRBJ1-6	TRBV30	.	CAWNRGTLTSPLHF	TGTGCCTGGAATCGGGGGACCCTAACTTCACCCCTCCACTTT
once	TRBJ2-3	TRBV30	TRBD1	CAWNEGQGARIATQYF	TGTGCCTGGAATGAAGGACAGGGGGCACGGATAGCTACGCAGTATTTT
few	TRBJ2-1	TRBV19	.	CASSVTGLEYNEQFF	TGTGCCAGTAGTGTGACAGGCCTGGAGTACAATGAGCAGTTCTTC
.	TRBJ2-3	TRBV5-4	.	CASSFDDRNPRDTQYF	TGTGCCAGCAGCTTTGACGACAGGAACCCTCGAGATACGCAGTATTTT
.	TRBJ2-5	TRBV2	.	CASSMGGGETQYF	TGTGCCAGCAGCATGGGGGGAGGAGAGACCCAGTACTTC
.	TRBJ2-7	TRBV6-6	TRBD2	CASSSPGLAGDEQYF	TGTGCCAGCAGTTCTCCGGGACTAGCGGGAGATGAGCAGTACTTC
.	TRBJ2-1	TRBV4-3	TRBD2	CASSQDLSGGAYNEQFF	TGCGCCAGCAGCCAAGACTTAAGCGGGGGGGCGTACAATGAGCAGTTCTTC
.	TRBJ1-2	TRBV27	.	CASSLSSANYGYTF	TGTGCCAGCAGTTTAAGCTCGGCTAACTATGGCTACACCTTC
few	TRBJ1-2	TRBV25-1	.	CASSETNPNRDGYTF	TGTGCCAGCAGTGAGACAAACCCAAACAGGGACGGCTACACCTTC
.	TRBJ1-1	TRBV15	TRBD1	CATSRGGGWTEAFF	TGTGCCACCAGCAGAGGAGGGGGCTGGACTGAAGCTTTCTTT
.	TRBJ1-5	TRBV19	.	CASSPVSGGEPQHF	TGTGCCAGTAGCCCTGTTAGTGGGGGGGAGCCCCAGCATTTT
.	TRBJ2-5	TRBV5-1	TRBD1	CASSYRGQETQYF	TGCGCCAGCAGCTACAGGGGGCAAGAGACCCAGTACTTC
few	TRBJ2-1	TRBV5-4	.	CASSFFRGVGEQFF	TGTGCCAGCAGCTTTTTCCGAGGAGTCGGTGAGCAGTTCTTC
.	TRBJ2-5	TRBV7-3	.	CASSLSLQETQYF	TGTGCCAGCAGCTTATCCCTGCAAGAGACCCAGTACTTC
.	TRBJ1-4	TRBV11-3	TRBD1	CASRLRTGDEKLFF	TGTGCCAGCAGGCTTAGGACAGGGGATGAAAAACTGTTTTTT
.	TRBJ1-1	TRBV30	TRBD1	CAWSEGAAGNTEAFF	TGTGCCTGGAGTGAGGGGGCCGCCGGGAACACTGAAGCTTTCTTT
.	TRBJ2-2	TRBV19	TRBD2	CASSIGRLAGIVGELFF	TGTGCCAGTAGTATAGGGAGACTAGCGGGAATTGTGGGGGAGCTGTTTTTT
.	TRBJ2-1	TRBV7-2	TRBD2	CASSPNSGSLNEQFF	TGTGCCAGCAGCCCCAATAGCGGGAGTCTAAATGAGCAGTTCTTC
.	TRBJ2-7	TRBV10-3	TRBD1	CATSGTAYEQYF	TGTGCCACCTCGGGGACAGCCTACGAGCAGTACTTC
.	TRBJ1-5	TRBV7-2	.	CASSVGVLNQPQHF	TGTGCCAGCAGCGTCGGGGTGCTAAATCAGCCCCAGCATTTT
.	TRBJ1-5	TRBV7-2	.	CASSPQGGGNQPQHF	TGTGCCAGCAGCCCCCAGGGAGGGGGCAATCAGCCCCAGCATTTT
.	TRBJ2-5	TRBV28	.	CASSAGDRETQYF	TGTGCCAGCAGTGCAGGGGACCGGGAGACCCAGTACTTC
.	TRBJ1-2	TRBV30	TRBD1	CASNPGQGATYGYTF	TGTGCCTCAAACCCGGGACAGGGGGCCACCTATGGCTACACCTTC
.	TRBJ2-3	TRBV6-5	.	CASSPQGLSGDTQYF	TGTGCCAGCAGCCCCCAGGGACTCAGTGGGGATACGCAGTATTTT
.	TRBJ2-2	TRBV27	.	CASSAGLSGTGELFF	TGTGCCAGCAGTGCTGGACTGAGTGGCACCGGGGAGCTGTTTTTT
.	TRBJ2-3	TRBV27	TRBD2	CASSYGAGVGTDTQYF	TGTGCCAGCAGTTACGGGGCGGGGGTCGGCACAGATACGCAGTATTTT
.	TRBJ1-1	TRBV6-5	.	CASSYTVTLMNTEAFF	TGTGCCAGCAGTTACACGGTTACCCTTATGAACACTGAAGCTTTCTTT
.	TRBJ2-7	TRBV25-1	TRBD1	CASSQTGGHEQYF	TGTGCCAGCAGTCAGACAGGGGGCCACGAGCAGTACTTC
once	TRBJ2-1	TRBV29-1	TRBD2	CSVEGLAGITVEFF	TGCAGCGTTGAGGGACTAGCGGGTATTACAGTGGAGTTCTTC
.	TRBJ1-1	TRBV5-4	.	CASSRTRVGAEAFF	TGTGCCAGCAGTCGGACAAGGGTCGGTGCTGAAGCTTTCTTT
.	TRBJ2-2	TRBV19	TRBD1	CASSVGQLNTGELFF	TGTGCCAGTAGTGTGGGACAGCTAAACACCGGGGAGCTGTTTTTT
few	TRBJ2-5	TRBV9	TRBD2	CASSPGLAAQGEETQYF	TGTGCCAGCAGCCCGGGACTAGCGGCCCAGGGAGAAGAGACCCAGTACTTC
.	TRBJ1-1	TRBV5-6	.	CASQGSPGAEAFF	TGTGCCAGCCAGGGCTCCCCCGGCGCTGAAGCTTTCTTT
.	TRBJ1-1	TRBV6-5	.	CASSYSSRGVGTEAFF	TGTGCCAGCAGTTACTCCTCCAGGGGCGTTGGAACTGAAGCTTTCTTT
.	TRBJ1-2	TRBV21-1	.	CASSKPQGAEGYGYTF	TGTGCCAGCAGCAAACCCCAGGGGGCAGAAGGCTATGGCTACACCTTC
.	TRBJ2-1	TRBV11-2	.	CASSLETRDEQFF	TGTGCCAGCAGCTTAGAGACTAGGGATGAGCAGTTCTTC
once	TRBJ1-2	TRBV30	.	CAWSGGRGENYGYTF	TGTGCCTGGAGTGGAGGAAGGGGTGAGAACTATGGCTACACCTTC
.	TRBJ1-2	TRBV5-1	TRBD1	CASSSDRGREGYTF	TGCGCCAGCAGCTCGGACAGGGGGCGGGAAGGCTACACCTTC
.	TRBJ2-7	TRBV6-5	TRBD1	CASSYRQGARSYEQYF	TGTGCCAGCAGTTACAGACAGGGGGCCAGGTCCTACGAGCAGTACTTC
.	TRBJ2-5	TRBV15	TRBD1	CATSRDWTGGAQTQYF	TGTGCCACCAGCAGAGATTGGACAGGGGGCGCGCAGACCCAGTACTTC
.	TRBJ1-2	TRBV7-9	TRBD1	CASYRTGEYGYTF	TGTGCCAGCTATCGGACAGGGGAATATGGCTACACCTTC
once	TRBJ2-4	TRBV4-1	TRBD1	CASSQGRTGGLAKNIQYF	TGCGCCAGCAGCCAAGGACGAACAGGGGGCCTAGCCAAAAACATTCAGTACTTC
.	TRBJ2-1	TRBV30	TRBD2	CASQRGPYNEQFF	TGTGCCTCCCAGCGGGGGCCCTACAATGAGCAGTTCTTC
few	TRBJ2-7	TRBV12-5	.	CASGQNEQYF	TGTGCTAGTGGACAGAACGAGCAGTACTTC
.	TRBJ2-7	TRBV13	.	CASSLGGGSGRYEQYF	TGTGCCAGCAGCTTAGGGGGGGGATCGGGCCGCTACGAGCAGTACTTC